The 3 T cell receptor beta chains listed next were all sequenced from one sample in a study of CD8 T cells in ankylosing spondylitis. Study outcomes and limitations: Characteristic of ankylosing spondylitis blood, it appeared, was a TCR beta motif comprising several highly homologous variants.

Their recognized antigens are unknown. MiXCR, applied by TCRdb to the 5' RACE reads, yields one record per CDR3 protein. Altogether about 220,000 distinct CDR3 sequences are present, about 7% being singletons, with the ten largest covering approximately 15%. The sample comprised blood, either unsorted or a sorted T cell fraction (not recorded which). These receptors all come from a male donor with ankylosing spondylitis.

The rearrangement joins TRBV5-1 to TRBJ2-7, with D uncertain. Trimming pared 3 bases from V and 4 bases from J, leaving 8 bases between. The germline V gene has CDR1 SGHRS and CDR2 YFSETQ. The CDR3 is 12 amino acids. The CDR3 is CASSWAAYEQYF. The CDR3 coding sequence is TGCGCCAGCAGCTGGGCGGCATACGAGCAGTACTTC.

This clonotype was counted at least ten times. The chain is built from TRBV11-1 and TRBJ2-2; unclear D gene. The CDR3 length is 17 residues. Germline lookup yields CDR1 SGHAT and CDR2 FQDESV (reference sequence). Trimming removed 5 bases from V and 0 bases from J, with 16 bases in between. CDR3 sequence (DNA): TGTGCCAGCAGCAACCCCGCTACGTTAACGAACACCGGGGAGCTGTTTTTT. It encodes CASSNPATLTNTGELFF.

This clonotype was recorded many times. The rearrangement links TRBV11-1 to TRBJ2-7, with 8 bases identical to TRBD1. Germline lookup yields CDR1 SGHAT and CDR2 FQDESV (reference sequence). The CDR3 has 15 amino acids. V shed 5 bases, J shed 0 bases, and the junction held 6 bases outside the gene matches. The DNA of the CDR3 is TGTGCCAGCAGCCGGGACAGGACAAGCTCCTACGAGCAGTACTTC. This gives the protein CASSRDRTSSYEQYF.